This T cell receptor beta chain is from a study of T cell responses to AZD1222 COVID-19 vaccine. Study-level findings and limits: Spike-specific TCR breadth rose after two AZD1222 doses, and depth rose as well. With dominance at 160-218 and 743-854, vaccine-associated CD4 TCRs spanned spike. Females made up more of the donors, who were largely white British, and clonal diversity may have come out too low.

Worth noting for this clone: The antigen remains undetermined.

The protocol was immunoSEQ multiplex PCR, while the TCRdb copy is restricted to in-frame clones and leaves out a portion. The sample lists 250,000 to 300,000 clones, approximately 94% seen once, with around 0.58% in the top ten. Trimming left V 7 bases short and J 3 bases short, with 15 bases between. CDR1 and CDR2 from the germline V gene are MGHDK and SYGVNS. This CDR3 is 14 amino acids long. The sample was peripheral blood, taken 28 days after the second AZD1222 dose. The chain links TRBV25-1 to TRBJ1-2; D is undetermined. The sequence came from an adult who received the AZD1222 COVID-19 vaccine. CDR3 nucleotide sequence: TGTGCCAGCACCCCCGTCGGGTCCTACTATGGCTACACCTTC. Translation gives CASTPVGSYYGYTF.